The 7 T cell receptor beta chains below all came from one sample that was sequenced in a study of blood T cell repertoires in COVID-19. Here immunoSEQ multiplex PCR was the method, and the copy in TCRdb shows in-frame clones only, minus some. The profile shows around 300,000 clones, around 86% of them singletons. The sequenced sample was peripheral blood. These receptors were taken from a human donor in a cohort sampled during active COVID-19.

The rearrangement links TRBV6-2 or TRBV6-3 to TRBJ2-5; D gene unclear. Germline lookup yields CDR1 MNHEY and CDR2 SVGEGT. This CDR3 contains 11 residues. V was pared by 5 bases and J by 2 bases, with 3 bases between. The CDR3 spells CASSRQETQYF. The DNA of the CDR3 is TGTGCCAGCAGTCGGCAAGAGACCCAGTACTTC.

The chain employs TRBV28 and TRBJ1-2; D remains ambiguous. Germline CDR1 and CDR2: MDHEN and SYDVKM. Trimming stripped 5 bases from V and 0 bases from J, with 4 bases between. The CDR3 is 12 residues long. The CDR3, as DNA: TGTGCCAGCAGTGCGCCTAACTATGGCTACACCTTC. Encoded protein: CASSAPNYGYTF.

The chain employs TRBV28 and TRBJ2-3, with 7 bases lining up with TRBD2. CDR1 MDHEN and CDR2 SYDVKM come from the germline V gene. Unmatched junction bases numbered 7, after V lost 8 bases and J lost 2 bases. This CDR3 is built from 14 residues. The CDR3 DNA sequence: TGTGCCAGCCTCTCCGCGGGAGCCACAGATACGCAGTATTTT. Translation: CASLSAGATDTQYF.

The V gene is TRBV24-1, the J gene TRBJ2-3, with 8 nucleotides matching TRBD1. V dropped 5 bases and J dropped 1; count of bases not matched to a gene: 1. Germline V gives CDR1 KGHDR, CDR2 SFDVKD. CDR3 size: 14 residues. This chain's CDR3 is CATSGGQGTDTQYF. CDR3 in DNA: TGTGCCACCAGTGGGGGACAGGGCACAGATACGCAGTATTTT.

The rearrangement links TRBV25-1 to TRBJ2-7; no definite D call. The CDR3 has 13 residues. Germline loops: CDR1 MGHDK, CDR2 SYGVNS. The V gene lost 5 bases and the J gene lost 2 bases, with 10 bases spanning the gap. The CDR3 coding sequence is TGTGCCAGCAGTAAATCTGGAGCCTACGAGCAGTACTTC. Protein product: CASSKSGAYEQYF.

This clone was detected a few times. The chain combines TRBV7-9 with TRBJ1-1; D possibly corresponds to TRBD1 (5 bases). CDR3 size: 11 residues. V gave up 5 bases and J gave up 10 bases, with 11 bases separating them. Per the germline V gene, CDR1 is SEHNR and CDR2 is FQNEAQ (reference sequence). The CDR3 DNA follows: TGTGCCAGCAGCCAGGGCGTGGGAGCTTTCTTT. Translated: CASSQGVGAFF.

The chain has TRBV28 and TRBJ2-2, with TRBD2 matching 11 bases. This CDR3 comprises 18 residues. The ends lost 5 bases at V and 6 bases at J; junction bases unmatched: 14. Germline loops: CDR1 MDHEN, CDR2 SYDVKM. CDR3 nucleotides: TGTGCCAGCAGTGTCTCGACCGATACTAGCGGGAGTTCCGGGGAGCTGTTTTTT. This sequence encodes CASSVSTDTSGSSGELFF.